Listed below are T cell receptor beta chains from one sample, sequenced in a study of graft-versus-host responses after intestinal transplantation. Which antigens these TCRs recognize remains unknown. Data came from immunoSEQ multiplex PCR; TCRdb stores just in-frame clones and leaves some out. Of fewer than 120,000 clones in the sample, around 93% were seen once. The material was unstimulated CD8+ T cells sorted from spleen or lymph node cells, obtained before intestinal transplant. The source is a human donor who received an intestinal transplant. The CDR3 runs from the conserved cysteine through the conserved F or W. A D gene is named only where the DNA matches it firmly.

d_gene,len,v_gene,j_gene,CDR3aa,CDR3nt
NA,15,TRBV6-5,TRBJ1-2,CASSPLDGRNYGYTF,TGTGCCAGCAGCCCCCTGGACGGCAGAAACTATGGCTACACCTTC
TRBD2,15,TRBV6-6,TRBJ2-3,CASSYGSGGIDTQYF,TGTGCCAGCAGTTACGGGTCGGGAGGAATAGATACGCAGTATTTT
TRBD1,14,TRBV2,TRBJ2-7,CASTWDRGVYEQYF,TGTGCCAGCACATGGGACAGGGGGGTATACGAGCAGTACTTC
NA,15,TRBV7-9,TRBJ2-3,CASSLVAGPTDTQYF,TGTGCCAGCAGCTTAGTGGCGGGCCCCACAGATACGCAGTATTTT
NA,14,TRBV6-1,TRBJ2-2,CASSLSMNTGELFF,TGTGCCAGCTCGCTCTCCATGAACACCGGGGAGCTGTTTTTT
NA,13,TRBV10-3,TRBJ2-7,CAISESQGSEQYF,TGTGCCATCAGTGAATCTCAGGGGAGCGAGCAGTACTTC
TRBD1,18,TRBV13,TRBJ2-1,CASSSRDRSKGSYNEQFF,TGTGCCAGCAGCAGCCGGGACAGGTCTAAAGGGTCCTACAATGAGCAGTTCTTC
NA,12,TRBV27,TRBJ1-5,CASSVPNQPQHF,TGTGCCAGCTCCGTCCCGAATCAGCCCCAGCATTTT
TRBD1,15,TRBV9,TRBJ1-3,CASSVGTGAGNTIYF,TGTGCCAGCAGCGTAGGCACAGGGGCTGGAAACACCATATATTTT
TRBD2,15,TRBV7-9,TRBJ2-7,CASSFGRAGAYEQYF,TGTGCCAGCAGCTTCGGGAGGGCCGGGGCTTACGAGCAGTACTTC
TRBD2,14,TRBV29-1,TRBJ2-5,CSVIAAGVSETQYF,TGCAGCGTCATAGCAGCGGGAGTCTCGGAGACCCAGTACTTC
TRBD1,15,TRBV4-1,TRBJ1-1,CASSHQTGGGTEAFF,TGCGCCAGCAGCCACCAGACAGGGGGCGGCACTGAAGCTTTCTTT
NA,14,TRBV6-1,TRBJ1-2,CASDPRDTDYGYTF,TGTGCCAGCGACCCGCGGGACACAGACTATGGCTACACCTTC
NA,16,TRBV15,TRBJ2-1,CATSRSGGGRANEQFF,TGTGCCACCAGCAGATCTGGAGGGGGAAGGGCCAATGAGCAGTTCTTC
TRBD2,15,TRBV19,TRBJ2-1,CASQYRPSGYNEQFF,TGTGCCAGCCAGTACCGCCCTAGCGGATACAATGAGCAGTTCTTC
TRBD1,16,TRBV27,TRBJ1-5,CASSPGQGQWDQPQHF,TGTGCCAGCAGTCCGGGACAGGGACAGTGGGACCAGCCCCAGCATTTT
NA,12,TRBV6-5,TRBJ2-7,CASGSGSDRQYF,TGTGCCAGCGGGTCAGGTTCTGACAGGCAGTACTTC
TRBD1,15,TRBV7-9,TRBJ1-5,CASSAGTGSNQPQHF,TGTGCCAGCAGCGCCGGGACAGGGAGCAATCAGCCCCAGCATTTT
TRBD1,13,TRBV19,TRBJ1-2,CAVKTGVAYGYTF,TGTGCCGTGAAGACAGGGGTGGCCTATGGCTACACCTTC
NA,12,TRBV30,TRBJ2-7,CAWSIQDYEQYF,TGTGCCTGGAGTATACAGGATTACGAGCAGTACTTC
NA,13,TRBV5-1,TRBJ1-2,CASSLTKNYGYTF,TGCGCCAGCAGCTTGACAAAGAACTATGGCTACACCTTC
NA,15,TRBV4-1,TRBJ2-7,CASSLDRKKSYEQYF,TGCGCCAGCAGCCTAGACAGAAAGAAATCCTACGAGCAGTACTTC
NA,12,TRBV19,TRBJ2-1,CASGSLINEQFF,TGTGCCAGTGGATCGCTCATCAATGAGCAGTTCTTC
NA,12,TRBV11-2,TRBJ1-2,CASSLVGFGYTF,TGTGCCAGCAGCTTGGTAGGGTTTGGCTACACCTTC
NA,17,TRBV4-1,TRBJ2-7,CASSPSGADRSSYEQYF,TGCGCCAGCAGCCCCAGCGGGGCCGACAGGAGCTCCTACGAGCAGTACTTC
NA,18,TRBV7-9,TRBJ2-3,CASSSTVMWEEGADTQYF,TGTGCCAGCAGCTCCACCGTTATGTGGGAGGAGGGGGCCGATACGCAGTATTTT
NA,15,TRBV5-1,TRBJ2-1,CASTLTGAASNEQFF,TGCGCCAGCACGCTGACGGGGGCAGCCAGCAATGAGCAGTTCTTC